These T cell receptor beta chains were read from a single sample in a study of blood T cell repertoires in COVID-19. Generated by immunoSEQ multiplex PCR, the TCRdb table keeps only in-frame clones and is missing some. The data contain around 60,000 clones, roughly 84% of them seen just once; the ten biggest clones take up around 4.2%. The sequenced sample was peripheral blood. Receptors originate from a man between 65 and 85 years old with acute or convalescent COVID-19. The CDR3 runs from the conserved cysteine through the conserved F or W.

j_gene,v_gene,CDR3aa
TRBJ2-7,TRBV9,CASNRQGSSSYEQYF
TRBJ1-1,TRBV5-4,CASRGWGRQARGTEAFF
TRBJ2-5,TRBV11-2,CASSQLMETQYF
TRBJ2-7,TRBV9,CASSVDRGGREQYF
TRBJ1-3,TRBV19,CASSTRQTSGNTIYF
TRBJ1-1,TRBV5-1,CASSLRPQGTEAFF
TRBJ2-7,TRBV6-5,CASSRDRGRFEQYF
TRBJ2-3,TRBV7-9,CASSPRGRGRTDTQYF
TRBJ2-7,TRBV19,CASSIITGGSYEQYF
TRBJ2-5,TRBV5-1,CASSKQGQETQYF
TRBJ1-6,TRBV9,CASSVAQENSPLHF
TRBJ2-7,TRBV5-5,CTSSSVQGVGYEQYF
TRBJ2-5,TRBV7-7,CASSLDRVETQYF
TRBJ2-7,TRBV5-5,CASSDRLPTYEQYF
TRBJ2-5,TRBV7-9,CASSPAETQYF
TRBJ2-1,TRBV6-5,CASSYMRGGSEEQFF
TRBJ2-5,TRBV6-1,CASSEAGETTQETQYF
TRBJ1-4,TRBV14,CASRDKTQGWGNEKLFF
TRBJ2-3,TRBV14,CASSPWSGGAGITDTQYF
TRBJ2-1,TRBV10-3,CAISEPHRDRSNEQFF
TRBJ1-5,TRBV12-5,CASGLVQWGQGVSRDQPQHF
TRBJ2-5,TRBV7-3,CASSLKGTVQETQYF
TRBJ2-7,TRBV6-5,CASSQTPEQYF
TRBJ1-1,TRBV7-2,CASSLAGTHTEAFF
TRBJ1-1,TRBV5-6,CASSARGWSEAFF
TRBJ1-2,TRBV7-9,CASSPLAGDGYTF
TRBJ1-2,TRBV2,CASRGQGALNYGYTF
TRBJ2-3,TRBV10-3,CAISESTSTSGGEAQYF
TRBJ2-3,TRBV27,CASSPGGDTQYF
TRBJ2-5,TRBV7-2,CASSLDRLAETQYF
TRBJ1-2,TRBV5-5,CASRTDEVVPGYTF
TRBJ1-1,TRBV30,CAWIKVRRRNTEAFF
TRBJ2-7,TRBV7-9,CASSLAGGLWQYF
TRBJ2-2,TRBV28,CASSSAQNTGELFF
TRBJ1-3,TRBV7-8,CASSSPGRDSGNTIYF
TRBJ1-2,TRBV19,CASSGSPGGYTF
TRBJ1-2,TRBV29-1,CSVEETPGGYTF
TRBJ2-1,TRBV9,CASSASGTSGLNEQFF
TRBJ1-6,TRBV6-2/TRBV6-3,CASSYPPIQGARGNSPLHF